This T cell receptor beta chain is drawn from a study of T cells in Graves' hyperthyroidism and ophthalmopathy. Amplification of TCR beta CDR3 regions was performed using RNA transcripts as template. TCR CDR3 underwent first-round RT-PCR with the HTBI primer set. TCRdb used MiXCR to reprocess the multiplex PCR reads, holding one entry per CDR3 protein. Among about 350,000 distinct CDR3 sequences listed, roughly 20% were seen once. This clonotype has a count of ten or more. The sample was blood. The sequence was obtained from a woman aged 35 to 49 with Graves' ophthalmopathy.

Here the CDR3 DNA reads TGTGCCAGCAGTTTGTGGTCGGAGGGCGCCGAGGGCTACACCTTC. Residues: CASSLWSEGAEGYTF. V and J are TRBV28 and TRBJ1-2; D uncertain. V dropped 3 bases and J dropped 8 bases, with 19 bases sitting between them. The CDR3 spans 15 residues. CDR1 MDHEN and CDR2 SYDVKM come from the germline V gene.